Below, one T cell receptor beta chain is given with its context. Sample time point: blood 2 weeks post-SBRT. Specified treatment: 15 Gy SBRT to primary tumor, nephrectomy 4 weeks later. The data were taken from a study of radiation and T cells in renal cell carcinoma. About the research overall: Nephrectomy followed 15 Gy stereotactic body radiation by 4 weeks.

With 4 bases removed from V and 3 bases from J, the gap between germline ends came to 9 bases. Germline CDR1 KGHSH, CDR2 LQKENI. This CDR3 region has 13 residues. Here immunoSEQ multiplex PCR was the method, and the copy in TCRdb shows in-frame clones only, minus some. The top ten hold about 22% of the sample, which has some 80,000 clones, around 85% seen once. The source was blood, collected from a patient whose treatment included radiotherapy and nephrectomy. This clonotype originated in a woman aged 45-65 years with renal cell carcinoma. The chain links TRBV18 to TRBJ1-1; tentatively, D is TRBD1 (6 bases). This CDR3 reads CASSREGDTEAFF. The DNA of the CDR3 is TGTGCCAGCTCACGGGAGGGGGACACTGAAGCTTTCTTT.